This TCR beta chain appears in the sequencing data of a study of identical twins. TCRdb ran MiXCR on the 5' RACE reads and lists one entry per CDR3 protein. The sample lists 250,000 or so distinct CDR3 sequences, around 6.6% occurring once. CDR1 is SQVTM and CDR2 is ANQGSEA in the germline V gene. The CDR3 has 11 amino acids. Study-level findings and limits: Fewer insertions marked abundant cord blood beta clonotypes; young adult naive trended weakly, memory not at all.

Notes on this clonotype: Its specificity is not known.

These data also featured in a second study, about yellow fever vaccine responses in identical twins. That work states: Reportedly, the response of twins' T cells to the vaccine seemed partly convergent, partly personalized.

The chain is built from TRBV29-1 and TRBJ2-2; D gene uncertain. The sequence came from a woman younger than 30 in good health. The sample consisted of memory (CD45RO+) T cells sorted from blood. CDR3 DNA: TGCAGTGGCCGTGGGGTCGGGGAGCTGTTTTTT. Its translation is CSGRGVGELFF.